These T cell receptor beta chains were read from a single sample in a study of T cell repertoires in aging, cancer and after chemotherapy. TCRdb re-called the multiplex PCR reads through MiXCR, storing one row per CDR3 protein. The sample lists roughly 8,500 distinct CDR3 sequences, roughly half seen once, with less than 4% in the top ten. The sample comprised blood. These receptor sequences come from a human donor with a solid tumor. The CDR3 runs from the conserved cysteine through the conserved F or W. Fields, in order: J gene, D gene, clone size, V gene, CDR3 protein, CDR3 DNA. D genes are given only for firm matches. Only part of the rows carry a size: once, few, many, or a class if the clone is expanded.

j_gene: TRBJ1-1
d_gene: NA
abundance: NA
v_gene: TRBV28
CDR3aa: CASSQTLTEAFF
CDR3nt: TGTGCCAGCAGTCAGACCTTGACTGAAGCTTTCTTT

j_gene: TRBJ2-3
d_gene: NA
abundance: NA
v_gene: TRBV7-9
CDR3aa: CASSSGPSDTQYF
CDR3nt: TGTGCCAGCAGCAGTGGACCCTCAGATACGCAGTATTTT

j_gene: TRBJ1-2
d_gene: NA
abundance: NA
v_gene: TRBV11-2
CDR3aa: CASSLGTPSNYGYTF
CDR3nt: TGTGCCAGCAGCTTAGGGACTCCTTCTAACTATGGCTACACCTTC

j_gene: TRBJ2-1
d_gene: TRBD2
abundance: NA
v_gene: TRBV5-1
CDR3aa: CASRPPGLAGDNEQFF
CDR3nt: TGCGCCAGCAGACCTCCGGGACTAGCGGGAGACAATGAGCAGTTCTTC

j_gene: TRBJ2-1
d_gene: TRBD2
abundance: NA
v_gene: TRBV7-2
CDR3aa: CASSDQAGLNEQFF
CDR3nt: TGTGCCAGCAGCGACCAAGCGGGACTTAATGAGCAGTTCTTC

j_gene: TRBJ2-2
d_gene: NA
abundance: NA
v_gene: TRBV7-2
CDR3aa: CASSPRTGEGELFF
CDR3nt: TGTGCCAGCAGCCCCCGGACTGGAGAGGGGGAGCTGTTTTTT

j_gene: TRBJ2-7
d_gene: NA
abundance: NA
v_gene: TRBV13
CDR3aa: CASSSGTLHEQYF
CDR3nt: TGTGCCAGCAGCTCCGGGACGCTCCACGAGCAGTACTTC

j_gene: TRBJ1-1
d_gene: NA
abundance: NA
v_gene: TRBV5-1
CDR3aa: CASSLLGGAEAFF
CDR3nt: TGCGCCAGCAGCTTGTTAGGGGGAGCTGAAGCTTTCTTT

j_gene: TRBJ2-3
d_gene: NA
abundance: NA
v_gene: TRBV11-3
CDR3aa: CASSLDRTDTQYF
CDR3nt: TGTGCCAGCAGCTTAGATCGCACAGATACGCAGTATTTT

j_gene: TRBJ2-7
d_gene: TRBD1
abundance: few
v_gene: TRBV6-5
CDR3aa: CASSYFRDRDEQYF
CDR3nt: TGTGCCAGCAGTTACTTCCGGGACAGAGACGAGCAGTACTTC

j_gene: TRBJ2-3
d_gene: NA
abundance: NA
v_gene: TRBV5-1
CDR3aa: CASSLMSSTDTQYF
CDR3nt: TGCGCCAGCAGCTTAATGTCTAGCACAGATACGCAGTATTTT

j_gene: TRBJ1-2
d_gene: NA
abundance: few
v_gene: TRBV19
CDR3aa: CASSIQRPNYGYTF
CDR3nt: TGTGCCAGTAGTATACAGCGACCGAACTATGGCTACACCTTC

j_gene: TRBJ2-2
d_gene: TRBD2
abundance: NA
v_gene: TRBV5-1
CDR3aa: CASSLGSSGNTGELFF
CDR3nt: TGCGCCAGCAGCTTGGGTTCTAGCGGGAACACCGGGGAGCTGTTTTTT

j_gene: TRBJ2-1
d_gene: NA
abundance: NA
v_gene: TRBV30
CDR3aa: CAWSRGNYNEQFF
CDR3nt: TGTGCCTGGTCGAGAGGGAATTACAATGAGCAGTTCTTC

j_gene: TRBJ1-1
d_gene: NA
abundance: NA
v_gene: TRBV6-2/TRBV6-3
CDR3aa: CASTLDTSTEAFF
CDR3nt: TGTGCCAGCACCCTCGACACTAGCACTGAAGCTTTCTTT

j_gene: TRBJ1-1
d_gene: NA
abundance: few
v_gene: TRBV7-2
CDR3aa: CASSLWGNTEAFF
CDR3nt: TGTGCCAGCAGCTTATGGGGAAACACTGAAGCTTTCTTT

j_gene: TRBJ2-5
d_gene: TRBD2
abundance: once
v_gene: TRBV29-1
CDR3aa: CSVSAGAQETQYF
CDR3nt: TGCAGCGTCTCAGCGGGGGCACAAGAGACCCAGTACTTC

j_gene: TRBJ1-6
d_gene: TRBD1
abundance: NA
v_gene: TRBV20-1
CDR3aa: CSAERQGSPLHF
CDR3nt: TGCAGTGCTGAAAGACAGGGGTCACCCCTCCACTTT

j_gene: TRBJ1-1
d_gene: TRBD1
abundance: few
v_gene: TRBV30
CDR3aa: CASHRGWGAFF
CDR3nt: TGTGCCTCTCACAGGGGGTGGGGAGCTTTCTTT

j_gene: TRBJ2-1
d_gene: TRBD2
abundance: few
v_gene: TRBV20-1
CDR3aa: CSARAGLAGGREQFF
CDR3nt: TGCAGTGCTAGAGCCGGGCTAGCGGGAGGTCGAGAGCAGTTCTTC

j_gene: TRBJ2-2
d_gene: TRBD1
abundance: NA
v_gene: TRBV6-2/TRBV6-3
CDR3aa: CASRKTGGRNTGELFF
CDR3nt: TGTGCCAGCAGGAAGACAGGGGGCCGGAACACCGGGGAGCTGTTTTTT

j_gene: TRBJ2-7
d_gene: NA
abundance: NA
v_gene: TRBV5-4
CDR3aa: CASSPGDRSYEQYF
CDR3nt: TGTGCCAGCAGCCCCGGGGACCGGTCCTACGAGCAGTACTTC

j_gene: TRBJ1-5
d_gene: NA
abundance: NA
v_gene: TRBV12-3/TRBV12-4
CDR3aa: CASSPDRSNQPQHF
CDR3nt: TGTGCCAGCAGCCCCGACCGTAGCAATCAGCCCCAGCATTTT

j_gene: TRBJ2-7
d_gene: NA
abundance: NA
v_gene: TRBV19
CDR3aa: CASSITAFTSYEQYF
CDR3nt: TGTGCCAGTAGTATAACGGCATTTACCTCCTACGAGCAGTACTTC

j_gene: TRBJ2-2
d_gene: NA
abundance: NA
v_gene: TRBV18
CDR3aa: CASSPSSQAGELFF
CDR3nt: TGTGCCAGCTCACCGTCATCCCAGGCCGGGGAGCTGTTTTTT

j_gene: TRBJ1-2
d_gene: NA
abundance: NA
v_gene: TRBV29-1
CDR3aa: CSVEQSRGTDERYNYGYTF
CDR3nt: TGCAGCGTTGAACAGTCACGAGGGACGGACGAACGATATAACTATGGCTACACCTTC

j_gene: TRBJ1-3
d_gene: NA
abundance: NA
v_gene: TRBV20-1
CDR3aa: CSAKTNTGPGNTIYF
CDR3nt: TGCAGTGCTAAGACCAATACAGGTCCGGGAAACACCATATATTTT

j_gene: TRBJ1-2
d_gene: NA
abundance: NA
v_gene: TRBV6-1
CDR3aa: CASSEQGSFYGYTF
CDR3nt: TGTGCCAGCAGTGAACAGGGCTCCTTCTATGGCTACACCTTC

j_gene: TRBJ2-7
d_gene: NA
abundance: NA
v_gene: TRBV20-1
CDR3aa: CSAREIAHGSEQYF
CDR3nt: TGCAGTGCTAGAGAAATCGCCCACGGGAGCGAGCAGTACTTC

j_gene: TRBJ2-7
d_gene: NA
abundance: few
v_gene: TRBV6-2/TRBV6-3
CDR3aa: CASMGSFHEQYF
CDR3nt: TGTGCCAGCATGGGCAGCTTCCACGAGCAGTACTTC

j_gene: TRBJ1-6
d_gene: NA
abundance: few
v_gene: TRBV27
CDR3aa: CASSLVAGSPLHF
CDR3nt: TGTGCCAGCAGTTTAGTGGCTGGGTCACCCCTCCACTTT

j_gene: TRBJ2-1
d_gene: TRBD2
abundance: few
v_gene: TRBV6-6
CDR3aa: CASSYELATNEQFF
CDR3nt: TGTGCCAGCAGTTACGAACTAGCGACCAATGAGCAGTTCTTC

j_gene: TRBJ2-3
d_gene: NA
abundance: once
v_gene: TRBV7-9
CDR3aa: CASGSSSLPTDTQYF
CDR3nt: TGTGCCAGCGGGTCATCTAGCCTACCCACAGATACGCAGTATTTT

j_gene: TRBJ2-7
d_gene: NA
abundance: NA
v_gene: TRBV6-5
CDR3aa: CASKLDSYEQYF
CDR3nt: TGTGCCAGCAAACTGGATTCCTACGAGCAGTACTTC

j_gene: TRBJ2-7
d_gene: NA
abundance: NA
v_gene: TRBV14
CDR3aa: CASAVVSSYEQYF
CDR3nt: TGTGCCAGCGCCGTAGTGAGCTCCTACGAGCAGTACTTC

j_gene: TRBJ2-2
d_gene: NA
abundance: medium-sized
v_gene: TRBV29-1
CDR3aa: CSVERQTGELFF
CDR3nt: TGCAGCGTTGAACGCCAAACCGGGGAGCTGTTTTTT

j_gene: TRBJ1-6
d_gene: NA
abundance: NA
v_gene: TRBV20-1
CDR3aa: CSAELMRESPLHF
CDR3nt: TGCAGTGCTGAACTAATGAGGGAATCACCCCTCCACTTT

j_gene: TRBJ2-7
d_gene: NA
abundance: NA
v_gene: TRBV20-1
CDR3aa: CSANSGTQTYEQYF
CDR3nt: TGCAGTGCTAATTCCGGGACGCAGACCTACGAGCAGTACTTC

j_gene: TRBJ1-2
d_gene: TRBD1
abundance: NA
v_gene: TRBV19
CDR3aa: CASGTGGSGGYTF
CDR3nt: TGTGCCAGCGGGACAGGGGGCTCTGGTGGCTACACCTTC

j_gene: TRBJ1-4
d_gene: NA
abundance: NA
v_gene: TRBV28
CDR3aa: CASSPGSPLIF
CDR3nt: TGTGCCAGCAGCCCCGGGTCCCCCCTGATTTTT

j_gene: TRBJ2-7
d_gene: TRBD1
abundance: few
v_gene: TRBV6-2/TRBV6-3
CDR3aa: CASSQTGFEQYF
CDR3nt: TGTGCCAGCAGCCAGACAGGGTTCGAGCAGTACTTC

j_gene: TRBJ2-7
d_gene: NA
abundance: NA
v_gene: TRBV28
CDR3aa: CASTTTKGEQYF
CDR3nt: TGTGCCAGCACCACCACAAAGGGCGAGCAGTACTTC

j_gene: TRBJ2-7
d_gene: TRBD1
abundance: few
v_gene: TRBV11-2
CDR3aa: CASSFGQGASYEQYF
CDR3nt: TGTGCCAGCAGCTTCGGACAGGGGGCATCCTACGAGCAGTACTTC

j_gene: TRBJ2-7
d_gene: TRBD1
abundance: NA
v_gene: TRBV28
CDR3aa: CASTRRTGLSGEQYF
CDR3nt: TGTGCCAGCACCAGACGGACAGGTTTATCGGGTGAGCAGTACTTC

j_gene: TRBJ2-3
d_gene: NA
abundance: few
v_gene: TRBV11-3
CDR3aa: CASSFTTDTQYF
CDR3nt: TGTGCCAGCAGCTTCACGACAGATACGCAGTATTTT

j_gene: TRBJ2-7
d_gene: NA
abundance: NA
v_gene: TRBV27
CDR3aa: CASGTSWEQYF
CDR3nt: TGTGCCAGTGGGACCTCCTGGGAGCAGTACTTC

j_gene: TRBJ2-2
d_gene: NA
abundance: few
v_gene: TRBV6-5
CDR3aa: CATAESGRGAGELFF
CDR3nt: TGTGCCACCGCTGAATCGGGGCGAGGTGCCGGGGAGCTGTTTTTT

j_gene: TRBJ1-4
d_gene: NA
abundance: NA
v_gene: TRBV7-2
CDR3aa: CASSLVSGWANEKLFF
CDR3nt: TGTGCCAGCAGCTTAGTCTCAGGCTGGGCTAATGAAAAACTGTTTTTT

j_gene: TRBJ1-5
d_gene: NA
abundance: few
v_gene: TRBV29-1
CDR3aa: CSGMTPTNQPQHF
CDR3nt: TGCAGCGGAATGACACCAACCAATCAGCCCCAGCATTTT

j_gene: TRBJ2-1
d_gene: TRBD2
abundance: few
v_gene: TRBV20-1
CDR3aa: CSARSTGGEQFF
CDR3nt: TGCAGTGCTAGAAGCACGGGAGGTGAGCAGTTCTTC

j_gene: TRBJ1-1
d_gene: NA
abundance: NA
v_gene: TRBV5-6
CDR3aa: CASSSTTTGLNTEAFF
CDR3nt: TGCGCCAGCAGCTCGACAACGACAGGCCTGAACACTGAAGCTTTCTTT

j_gene: TRBJ2-1
d_gene: NA
abundance: once
v_gene: TRBV7-9
CDR3aa: CASSLVTGYNEQFF
CDR3nt: TGTGCCAGCAGCTTAGTGACAGGTTACAATGAGCAGTTCTTC

j_gene: TRBJ1-2
d_gene: TRBD1
abundance: NA
v_gene: TRBV5-6
CDR3aa: CASSSGQAYGYTF
CDR3nt: TGTGCCAGCAGCTCGGGACAGGCCTATGGCTACACCTTC

j_gene: TRBJ2-7
d_gene: TRBD2
abundance: NA
v_gene: TRBV29-1
CDR3aa: CSVEEGLAGTITYEQYF
CDR3nt: TGCAGCGTTGAAGAGGGACTAGCGGGTACGATAACCTACGAGCAGTACTTC